The T cell receptor beta chain described here comes from a study of tumor and adjacent non-tumor tissue in lung cancer. Study-level points and caveats: In normal lung, the top 100 clones were significantly more dominant than in tumor.

No cell sorting was done before RNA was extracted from the tissue. More than 3 cm separated this lung sample from the edge of the tumor. The V and J ends lost 4 bases and 9 bases, in that order; junction bases with no gene match: 8. This CDR3 spans 14 amino acids. Germline V gene lookup returns CDR1 MNHNS and CDR2 SASEGT. Three rounds of nested PCR, following a modified ARM-PCR protocol, produced the TCRbeta library. MiXCR was run by TCRdb on the multiplex PCR reads, yielding one entry per CDR3 protein. The table has approximately 100,000 distinct CDR3 sequences, about 63% seen once. The sample holds a few counts of this clonotype. Antigen unknown.

Sample: distant non-tumor lung tissue. The TCR was taken from a man aged 55 to 70 with non-small cell lung cancer. The chain has TRBV6-1 and TRBJ2-1, with TRBD2 matching 8 bases. The CDR3 sequence is CASSGQRERGEQFF. DNA of the CDR3: TGTGCCAGCAGTGGACAGCGGGAGAGAGGTGAGCAGTTCTTC.